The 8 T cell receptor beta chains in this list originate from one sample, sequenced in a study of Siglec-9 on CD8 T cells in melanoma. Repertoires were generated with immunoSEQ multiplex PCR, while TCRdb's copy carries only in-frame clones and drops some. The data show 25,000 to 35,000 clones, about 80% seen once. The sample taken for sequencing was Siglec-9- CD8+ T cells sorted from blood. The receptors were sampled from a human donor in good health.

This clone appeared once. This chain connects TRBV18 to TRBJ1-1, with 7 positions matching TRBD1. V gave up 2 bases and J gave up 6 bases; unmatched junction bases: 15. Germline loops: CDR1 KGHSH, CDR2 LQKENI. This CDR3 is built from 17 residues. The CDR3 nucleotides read TGTGCCAGCTCACCAGCGGAGGGGGCACTCAGAAGGTCTGAAGCTTTCTTT. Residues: CASSPAEGALRRSEAFF.

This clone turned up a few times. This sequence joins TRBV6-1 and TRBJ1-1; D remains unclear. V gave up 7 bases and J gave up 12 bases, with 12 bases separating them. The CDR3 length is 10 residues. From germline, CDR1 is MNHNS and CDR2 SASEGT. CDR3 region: CASNGPKTFF. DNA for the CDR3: TGTGCCAGCAACGGTCCGAAAACTTTCTTT.

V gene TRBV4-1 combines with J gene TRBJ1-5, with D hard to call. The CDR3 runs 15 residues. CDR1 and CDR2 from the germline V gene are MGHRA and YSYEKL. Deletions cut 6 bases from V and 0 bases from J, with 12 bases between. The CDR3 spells CASSISSTSNQPQHF. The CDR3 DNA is TGCGCCAGCAGTATCAGTTCTACTAGCAATCAGCCCCAGCATTTT.

In nucleotides, the CDR3 is TGTGCCAGCAGAAGACAGGGAATGGGGACTGAAGCTTTCTTT. This codes for CASRRQGMGTEAFF. V usage is TRBV7-9 and J usage is TRBJ1-1; 7 bases are a match to TRBD1. Germline-derived CDR1 and CDR2 are SEHNR and FQNEAQ (reference sequence). Trimming at V came to 6 bases and at J to 5 bases, leaving 9 bases not matched to a gene. This CDR3 has 14 amino acids.

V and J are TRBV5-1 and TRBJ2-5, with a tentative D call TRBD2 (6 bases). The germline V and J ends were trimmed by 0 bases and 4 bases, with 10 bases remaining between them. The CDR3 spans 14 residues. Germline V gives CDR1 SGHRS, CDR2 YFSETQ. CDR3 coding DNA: TGCGCCAGCAGCTTGGCCAAGCGGGTAGAGACCCAGTACTTC. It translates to CASSLAKRVETQYF. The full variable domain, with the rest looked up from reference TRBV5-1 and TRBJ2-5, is KAGVTQTPRYLIKTRGQQVTLSCSPISGHRSVSWYQQTPGQGLQFLFEYFSETQRNKGNFPGRFSGRQFSNSRSEMNVSTLELGDSALYLCASSLAKRVETQYFGPGTRLLVL.

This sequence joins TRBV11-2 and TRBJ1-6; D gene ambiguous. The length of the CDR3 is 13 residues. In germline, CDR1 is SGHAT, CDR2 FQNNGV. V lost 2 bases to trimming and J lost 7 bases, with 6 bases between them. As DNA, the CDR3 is TGTGCCAGCAGCTTATTAGGCAATTCACCCCTCCACTTT. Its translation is CASSLLGNSPLHF.

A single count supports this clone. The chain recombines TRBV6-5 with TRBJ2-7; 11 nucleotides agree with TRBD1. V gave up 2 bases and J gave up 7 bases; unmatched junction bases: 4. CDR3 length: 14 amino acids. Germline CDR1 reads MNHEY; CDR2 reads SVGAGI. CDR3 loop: CASSYGTGGREQYF. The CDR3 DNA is TGTGCCAGCAGTTACGGGACAGGGGGTCGGGAGCAGTACTTC.

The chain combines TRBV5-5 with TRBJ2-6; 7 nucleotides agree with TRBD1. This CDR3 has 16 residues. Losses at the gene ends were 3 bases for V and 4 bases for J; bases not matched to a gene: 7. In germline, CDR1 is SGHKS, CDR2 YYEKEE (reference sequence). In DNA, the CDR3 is TGTGCCAGCAGCTCGAACACAGGGGTCGGGGCCAACGTCCTGACTTTC. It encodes CASSSNTGVGANVLTF.